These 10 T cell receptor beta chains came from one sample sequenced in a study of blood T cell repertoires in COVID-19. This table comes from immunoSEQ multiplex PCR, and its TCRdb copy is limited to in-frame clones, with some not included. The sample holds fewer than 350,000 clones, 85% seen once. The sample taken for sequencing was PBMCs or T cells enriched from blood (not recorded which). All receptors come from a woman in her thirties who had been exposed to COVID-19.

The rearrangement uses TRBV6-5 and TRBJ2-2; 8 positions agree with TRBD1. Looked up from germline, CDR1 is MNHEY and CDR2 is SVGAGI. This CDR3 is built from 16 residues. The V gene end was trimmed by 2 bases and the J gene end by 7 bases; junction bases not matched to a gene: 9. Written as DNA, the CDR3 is TGTGCCAGCAGTTACCCCACAGGGGGAAAAGGCGGGGAGCTGTTTTTT. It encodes CASSYPTGGKGGELFF.

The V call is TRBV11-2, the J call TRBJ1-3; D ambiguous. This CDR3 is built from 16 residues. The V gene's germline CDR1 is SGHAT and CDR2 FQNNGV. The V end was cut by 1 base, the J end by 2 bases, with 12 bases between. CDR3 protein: CASSLGFRSPGNTIYF. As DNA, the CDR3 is TGTGCCAGCAGCTTAGGGTTCAGGTCCCCTGGAAACACCATATATTTT.

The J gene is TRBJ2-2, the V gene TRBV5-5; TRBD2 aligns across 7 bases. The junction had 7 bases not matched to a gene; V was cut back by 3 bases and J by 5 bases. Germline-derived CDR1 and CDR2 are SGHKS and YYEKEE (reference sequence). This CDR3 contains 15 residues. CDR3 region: CASSSGEGRTGELFF. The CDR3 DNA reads TGTGCCAGCAGCTCGGGGGAGGGGAGAACCGGGGAGCTGTTTTTT.

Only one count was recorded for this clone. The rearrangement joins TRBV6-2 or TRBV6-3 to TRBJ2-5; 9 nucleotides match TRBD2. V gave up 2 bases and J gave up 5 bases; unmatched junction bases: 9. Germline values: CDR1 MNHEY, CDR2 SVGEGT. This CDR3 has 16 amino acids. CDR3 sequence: CASSYSLASGVETQYF. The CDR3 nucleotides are TGTGCCAGCAGTTACAGTCTGGCTAGCGGGGTTGAGACCCAGTACTTC.

The CDR3 DNA sequence: TGTGCCAGCAGCTTAGCTTCGGGGGGATGGGAAGCTTTCTTT. Translating gives CASSLASGGWEAFF. The chain is built from TRBV7-9 and TRBJ1-1; a possible D gene is TRBD1 (5 bases). This CDR3 is 14 amino acids long. The V end lost 0 bases, the J end lost 8 bases, and 13 bases lay between the germline ends. CDR1 is SEHNR, CDR2 FQNEAQ, per germline (reference sequence).

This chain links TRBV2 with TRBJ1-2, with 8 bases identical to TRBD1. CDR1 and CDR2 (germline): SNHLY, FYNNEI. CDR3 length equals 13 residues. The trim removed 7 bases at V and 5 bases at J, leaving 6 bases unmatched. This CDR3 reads CASNWGTGYGYTF. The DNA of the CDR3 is TGTGCCAGCAATTGGGGGACAGGTTATGGCTACACCTTC.

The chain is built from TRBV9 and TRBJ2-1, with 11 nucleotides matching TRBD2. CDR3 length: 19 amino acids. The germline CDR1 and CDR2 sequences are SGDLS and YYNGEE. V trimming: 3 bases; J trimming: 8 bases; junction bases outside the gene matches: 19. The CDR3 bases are TGTGCCAGCAGCGACTACCCCGGGCTAGCGGGGGGACGCCCCGATGAGCAGTTCTTC. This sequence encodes CASSDYPGLAGGRPDEQFF.

In DNA form, the CDR3 reads TGTGCCAGCAGTTCAGGACAGGGCAATATTGAAGCTTTCTTT. Amino acid sequence: CASSSGQGNIEAFF. J is TRBJ1-1 and V is TRBV27, with 8 nucleotides matching TRBD1. CDR3 length equals 14 residues. Germline values: CDR1 MNHEY, CDR2 SMNVEV (reference sequence). V shed 4 bases and J 7 bases; nucleotides not matched to a gene: 8.

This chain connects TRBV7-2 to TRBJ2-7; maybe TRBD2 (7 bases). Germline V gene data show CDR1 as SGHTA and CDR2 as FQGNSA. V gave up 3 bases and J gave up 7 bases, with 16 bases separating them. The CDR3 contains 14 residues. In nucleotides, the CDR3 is TGTGCCAGCAGCTTCGAGGGGGGGCCTAGGGAGCAGTACTTC. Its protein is CASSFEGGPREQYF.

CDR3 DNA sequence: TGCGCCAGCAGCTTACAGGGGGGGTACCAAGAGACCCAGTACTTC. Translation: CASSLQGGYQETQYF. V gene TRBV5-1 combines with J gene TRBJ2-5, with a weak D call TRBD1 (8 bases). This CDR3 has 15 amino acids. Between the trimmed V and J ends, which lost 2 bases and 0 bases, there was a span of 11 bases. Looked up from germline, CDR1 is SGHRS and CDR2 is YFSETQ.